Following are 17 T cell receptor beta chains from one sample sequenced in a study of blood T cell repertoires in COVID-19. Sequencing was performed with immunoSEQ multiplex PCR; in TCRdb, only in-frame clones are kept and a portion is missing. Of 100,000 or so clones in the sample, approximately 85% were seen once. The sequencing sample was made of peripheral blood. These receptors originate from a human donor in a cohort sampled during active COVID-19.

J is TRBJ2-5 and V is TRBV27; TRBD2 aligns across 10 bases. V gave up 6 bases and J gave up 5 bases; unmatched junction bases: 6. This CDR3 has 14 amino acids. Germline V lookup: CDR1 MNHEY, CDR2 SMNVEV (reference sequence). The CDR3 here is CASRLAGAGETQYF. DNA for the CDR3: TGTGCCAGCAGGCTAGCGGGAGCTGGGGAGACCCAGTACTTC.

The V and J genes are TRBV6-6 and TRBJ2-3; 13 positions match TRBD2. CDR1 and CDR2 from the germline V gene are MNHNY and SVGAGI (reference sequence). Trimming at V came to 8 bases and at J to 2 bases, leaving 16 bases not matched to a gene. CDR3 length equals 19 residues. CDR3 region: CASRPRLAGGPRSTDTQYF. In DNA form, the CDR3 reads TGTGCCAGCCGTCCTCGACTAGCGGGGGGCCCCCGATCCACAGATACGCAGTATTTT.

CDR3 sequence (DNA): TGTGCCAGCAGGCGACAGGGGGAAAACGGCTACACCTTC. Translating gives CASRRQGENGYTF. V is TRBV6-5 and J is TRBJ1-2; 9 nucleotides align to TRBD1. The CDR3 has 13 residues. Germline assignment: CDR1 MNHEY and CDR2 SVGAGI. V shed 6 bases, J shed 8 bases, and the junction held 7 bases outside the gene matches.

This chain uses TRBV18 with TRBJ2-3, with 7 bases identical to TRBD2. V lost 0 bases and J lost 5; bases outside the gene matches: 8. Germline CDR1 and CDR2: KGHSH and LQKENI. The CDR3 extends over 16 amino acids. For the CDR3, the DNA is TGTGCCAGCTCACCACCGGGCCGCGGGGAGGGAGATACGCAGTATTTT. It is translated as CASSPPGRGEGDTQYF.

V gene TRBV5-5 combines with J gene TRBJ1-5, with a tentative D call TRBD1 (5 bases). The germline gives CDR1 SGHKS, CDR2 YYEKEE (reference sequence). The CDR3 is 16 amino acids. The V end was cut by 3 bases, the J end by 2 bases, with 15 bases between. In nucleotides, the CDR3 is TGTGCCAGCAGCTCGGGACTCCCCTTCGGCAATCAGCCCCAGCATTTT. It encodes CASSSGLPFGNQPQHF.

This clone was detected a few times. This chain connects TRBV19 to TRBJ2-2, with D hard to call. Looked up from germline, CDR1 is LNHDA and CDR2 is SQIVND (reference sequence). Trimming took 4 bases from V and 5 from J, leaving 11 bases between them. CDR3 length equals 14 residues. The CDR3 here is CASSTGQVTGELFF. The CDR3 region has the DNA TGTGCCAGTAGTACCGGTCAGGTAACCGGGGAGCTGTTTTTT.

The genes are TRBV3-1 (or the pseudogene TRBV3-2) and TRBJ2-5; D perhaps matches TRBD2 (6 bases). V gave up 0 bases and J gave up 9 bases, with 8 bases separating them. Germline CDR1 is LGHDT and CDR2 is YNNKEL (reference sequence). The CDR3 is 12 amino acids. CDR3 protein: CASSQDRRAQYF. CDR3 sequence (DNA): TGTGCCAGCAGCCAAGATCGGAGGGCCCAGTACTTC.

The CDR3 sequence: CASSFWTEEGYTF. CDR3 nucleotide sequence: TGTGCCAGCAGTTTTTGGACGGAGGAGGGCTACACCTTC. This chain connects TRBV12-3 or TRBV12-4 to TRBJ1-2; D remains unclear. V was shortened by 3 bases and J by 8 bases, with 13 bases between the two germline ends. The CDR3 is 13 amino acids.

The chain employs TRBV6-5 and TRBJ1-1; 8 nucleotides align to TRBD1. The V segment lost 4 bases and the J segment 4 bases; nucleotides outside the gene matches: 5. Germline CDR1 is MNHEY and CDR2 is SVGAGI. This CDR3 spans 14 amino acids. This CDR3 reads CASSWLTGGTEAFF. The DNA of the CDR3 is TGTGCCAGCAGTTGGTTAACAGGGGGCACTGAAGCTTTCTTT.

This chain connects TRBV28 to TRBJ1-2, with D possibly TRBD1 on 5 matching bases. The ends were cut back, 3 bases at V and 7 bases at J, with 18 bases in the middle. CDR3 length: 15 amino acids. In germline, CDR1 is MDHEN, CDR2 SYDVKM. CDR3 coding DNA: TGTGCCAGCAGTTTTTTCTTCACCGGGGGGGGTGGCTACACCTTC. Protein sequence: CASSFFFTGGGGYTF.

The chain joins TRBV18 to TRBJ2-7; 12 bases are shared with TRBD1. V lost 2 bases to trimming and J lost 7 bases; unmatched junction nucleotides: 6. Germline V gene data show CDR1 as KGHSH and CDR2 as LQKENI. The CDR3 sequence is 15 residues long. The CDR3: CASSPTGTGGKEQYF. Written as DNA, the CDR3 is TGTGCCAGCTCACCAACCGGGACAGGGGGCAAAGAGCAGTACTTC.

The chain recombines TRBV6-2 or TRBV6-3 with TRBJ1-1; D possibly corresponds to TRBD1 (6 bases). Between the trimmed V and J ends, which lost 5 bases and 4 bases, there was a span of 14 bases. The CDR3 has 14 amino acids. Per germline, CDR1 MNHEY and CDR2 SVGEGT. The CDR3 reads CASSTTGRSTEAFF. The CDR3 bases are TGTGCCAGCAGTACTACAGGGAGAAGCACTGAAGCTTTCTTT.

This clone is a singleton in its sample. The chain carries TRBV24-1 and TRBJ1-1; no definite D call. The germline V gene has CDR1 KGHDR and CDR2 SFDVKD. Between the trimmed V and J ends, which lost 4 bases and 6 bases, there was a span of 14 bases. The CDR3 covers 14 residues. CDR3 coding DNA: TGTGCCACCAGTGACCCCGCGGGTATCTCTGAAGCTTTCTTT. It codes for CATSDPAGISEAFF.

The rearrangement joins TRBV30 to TRBJ1-5; no definite D call. The CDR3 runs to 16 residues. V was clipped by 0 bases and J by 0 bases, with 12 bases between them. Germline V CDR1 and CDR2: GTSNPN, SVGIG (reference sequence). The CDR3 DNA reads as TGTGCCTGGAGTGTACCTTGGGGAGGTAGCAATCAGCCCCAGCATTTT. Its translation is CAWSVPWGGSNQPQHF.

V is TRBV5-5 and J is TRBJ2-5, with a tentative D call TRBD2 (6 bases). CDR1 and CDR2 from the germline V gene are SGHKS and YYEKEE (reference sequence). Trimming cost V 0 bases and J 3 bases, with 12 bases left between them. This CDR3 region has 15 residues. For the CDR3, the DNA is TGTGCCAGCAGCTTGGCGGGACTCGAAAAAGAGACCCAGTACTTC. Translation gives CASSLAGLEKETQYF. Together with reference TRBV5-5 and TRBJ2-5, the CDR3 gives the full variable domain: DAGVTQSPTHLIKTRGQQVTLRCSPISGHKSVSWYQQVLGQGPQFIFQYYEKEERGRGNFPDRFSARQFPNYSSELNVNALLLGDSALYLCASSLAGLEKETQYFGPGTRLLVL.

This clone came up once. V gene TRBV9 combines with J gene TRBJ2-3, with TRBD2 matching 13 bases. V lost 4 bases to trimming and J lost 0 bases; unmatched junction nucleotides: 8. The CDR3 runs to 18 residues. Germline lookup yields CDR1 SGDLS and CDR2 YYNGEE. The CDR3 DNA reads TGTGCCAGCAGCCCGCGGACTAGCGGGGGACCTAGCACAGATACGCAGTATTTT. Protein: CASSPRTSGGPSTDTQYF. Using reference TRBV9 and TRBJ2-3 for the parts outside the CDR3, the full variable domain is DSGVTQTPKHLITATGQRVTLRCSPRSGDLSVYWYQQSLDQGLQFLIQYYNGEERAKGNILERFSAQQFPDLHSELNLSSLELGDSALYFCASSPRTSGGPSTDTQYFGPGTRLTVL.

The V call is TRBV7-3, the J call TRBJ1-6; TRBD1 agrees at 7 bases. The CDR3 totals 15 residues. Germline CDR1 is SGHTA and CDR2 is FQGTGA. Trimming removed 5 bases from V and 6 bases from J; junction bases left unmatched: 7. This CDR3 reads CASSDQGDLNSPLHF. CDR3 coding DNA: TGTGCCAGCAGCGACCAGGGGGATCTTAATTCACCCCTCCACTTT.